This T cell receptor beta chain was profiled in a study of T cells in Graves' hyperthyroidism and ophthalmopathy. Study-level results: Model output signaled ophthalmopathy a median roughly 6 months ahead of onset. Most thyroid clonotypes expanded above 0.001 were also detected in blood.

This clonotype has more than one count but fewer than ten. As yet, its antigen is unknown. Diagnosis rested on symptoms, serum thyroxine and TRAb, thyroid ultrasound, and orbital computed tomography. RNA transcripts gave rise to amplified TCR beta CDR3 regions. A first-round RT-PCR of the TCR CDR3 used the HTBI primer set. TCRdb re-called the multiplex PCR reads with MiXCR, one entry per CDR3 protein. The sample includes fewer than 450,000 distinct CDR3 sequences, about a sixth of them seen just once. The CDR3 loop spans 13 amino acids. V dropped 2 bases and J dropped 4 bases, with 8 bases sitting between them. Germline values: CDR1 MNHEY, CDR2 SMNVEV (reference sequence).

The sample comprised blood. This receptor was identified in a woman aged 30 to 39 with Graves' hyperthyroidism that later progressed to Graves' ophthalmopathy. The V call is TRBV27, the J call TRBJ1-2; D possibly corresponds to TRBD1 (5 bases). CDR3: CASSLRGGYGYTF. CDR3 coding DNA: TGTGCCAGCAGTTTAAGGGGCGGCTATGGCTACACCTTC.